This T cell receptor (beta chain) was recovered during a study of blood T cell repertoires in COVID-19. The overall study: Researchers got acute and convalescent COVID-19 samples from the United States, Italy and Spain.

Clones were read by immunoSEQ multiplex PCR, and TCRdb kept only the in-frame ones, dropping some. The data contain about 440,000 clones, approximately 88% of them singletons. CDR3 size: 14 residues. The source is a woman in her forties or fifties with COVID-19, enrolled during active disease. The genes are TRBV21-1 and TRBJ2-1; TRBD1, the D gene given by the table, was not confirmed from the DNA. TRBV21-1 is labeled a pseudogene. The sample taken for sequencing was peripheral blood. CDR3: CATVFRDRAREQFF. CDR3 nucleotides: TGTGCCACCGTGTTTCGGGACAGGGCAAGGGAGCAGTTCTTC.